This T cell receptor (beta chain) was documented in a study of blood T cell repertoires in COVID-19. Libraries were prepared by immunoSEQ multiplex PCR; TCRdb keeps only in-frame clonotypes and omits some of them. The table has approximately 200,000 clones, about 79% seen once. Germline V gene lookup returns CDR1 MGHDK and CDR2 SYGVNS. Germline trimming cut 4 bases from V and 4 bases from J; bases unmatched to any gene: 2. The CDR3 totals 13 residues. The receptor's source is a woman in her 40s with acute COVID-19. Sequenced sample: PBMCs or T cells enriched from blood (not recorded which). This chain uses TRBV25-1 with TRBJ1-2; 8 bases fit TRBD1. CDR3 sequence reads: CASSVGTGYGYTF. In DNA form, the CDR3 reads TGTGCCAGCAGTGTAGGGACAGGCTATGGCTACACCTTC.